These 17 T cell receptor beta chains were sequenced from one sample in a study of T cells in Graves' hyperthyroidism and ophthalmopathy (dated by TCRdb to between 2017 and 2020). Receptors were amplified or captured by multiplex PCR. TCRdb lists the instrument as Illumina HiSeq 2000. The TCR beta CDR3 regions were amplified from RNA transcripts. The TCR CDR3 was subjected to a first round of RT-PCR using the HTBI primer set and the Qiagen OneStep RT-PCR kit. Through fastp at Q25 and MiXCR, TCRdb rebuilt clones from the public reads, retaining in-frame beta chains. Merged by CDR3 protein, the rows form single entries marked with the most common genes and DNA. This sample comprises a few hundred thousand distinct CDR3 sequences, around 15% of them detected only once. The ten most abundant clones make up roughly 30% of the sample. Material for sequencing was blood. The receptors here all came from a woman between 45 and 65 years old with Graves' hyperthyroidism that later progressed to Graves' ophthalmopathy.

This clonotype was seen a few times. The V call is TRBV5-1, the J call TRBJ1-4; 8 bases line up with TRBD1. With 2 bases clipped from V and 7 bases from J, the junction kept 7 bases outside the gene matches. Germline V CDR1 and CDR2: SGHRS, YFSETQ. The CDR3 sequence is 15 residues long. The CDR3 DNA sequence: TGCGCCAGCAGCTTACCCGGGACAGGAGCTGAAAAACTGTTTTTT. Translated: CASSLPGTGAEKLFF.

This clonotype was detected many times. The chain is built from TRBV9 and TRBJ2-5; 11 bases line up with TRBD2. The V gene's germline CDR1 is SGDLS and CDR2 YYNGEE. The CDR3 totals 17 residues. The V and J ends lost 5 bases and 1 base, in that order; junction bases with no gene match: 10. The chain's CDR3 is CASSASRLAGSQETQYF. The CDR3 nucleotides are TGTGCCAGCAGTGCTAGCCGACTAGCGGGATCCCAAGAGACCCAGTACTTC.

The chain recombines TRBV12-3 or TRBV12-4 with TRBJ1-1; perhaps TRBD1 as D (5 bases). The CDR3 consists of 12 residues. The ends were cut back, 1 base at V and 11 bases at J, with 11 bases in the middle. CDR3 nucleotide sequence: TGTGCCAGCAGTTTAGAGGAAGGGGACGCTTTCTTT. This translates into CASSLEEGDAFF.

At least ten counts were recorded for this clonotype. The gene calls are TRBV12-3 or TRBV12-4 and TRBJ1-5, with a possible D match to TRBD1 (5 bases). The CDR3 is made up of 13 amino acids. V was shortened by 6 bases and J by 8 bases, with 14 bases between the two germline ends. CDR3 amino acids: CASSPPRGKPQHF. CDR3 DNA sequence: TGTGCCAGCAGCCCCCCCCGGGGGAAGCCCCAGCATTTT.

This clonotype was counted a few times. The chain employs TRBV7-6 and TRBJ2-7; D could derive from TRBD1 or TRBD2 (5 bases each). Germline loops: CDR1 SGHVS, CDR2 FNYEAQ. Deletions cut 5 bases from V and 3 bases from J, with 17 bases between. The CDR3 runs 15 residues. CDR3 nucleotides: TGTGCCAGCAGCCTCGGTACTAGGGGTCTCTACGAGCAGTACTTC. Its protein is CASSLGTRGLYEQYF.

This clonotype was seen ten or more times. The V gene is TRBV9, the J gene TRBJ2-7, with TRBD2 matching over 14 bases. V lost 4 bases, J lost 3 bases, and 6 bases stayed unmatched. The CDR3 has 16 residues. Germline V gene data show CDR1 as SGDLS and CDR2 as YYNGEE. In DNA, the CDR3 is TGTGCCAGCAGCCCGAGGGGGACTAGCGGGGGCTACGAGCAGTACTTC. It is translated as CASSPRGTSGGYEQYF.

The chain links TRBV7-3 to TRBJ2-3, with TRBD2 matching over 14 bases. The CDR3 totals 16 residues. CDR1 SGHTA and CDR2 FQGTGA come from the germline V gene. The V segment lost 4 bases and the J segment 5 bases; nucleotides outside the gene matches: 5. CDR3 loop: CASSSGLAGVVDTQYF. CDR3 bases: TGTGCCAGCAGCTCGGGACTAGCGGGAGTAGTAGATACGCAGTATTTT.

This clonotype came up many times. CDR3 amino acids: CASSLYRTAEQYF. In DNA form, the CDR3 reads TGTGCCAGCAGCTTATACCGGACAGCCGAGCAGTACTTC. The V gene is TRBV11-2, the J gene TRBJ2-7; D possibly corresponds to TRBD1 (6 bases). The length of the CDR3 is 13 residues. Trimming cost V 2 bases and J 6 bases, with 11 bases left between them. Looked up from germline, CDR1 is SGHAT and CDR2 is FQNNGV.

For this clonotype: The CDR3 does not end in the conserved phenylalanine or tryptophan, so this is likely a read error. The V and J genes are TRBV6-5 and TRBJ2-7, with 9 positions matching TRBD1. CDR3 length equals 19 residues. Germline V gene sequence: CDR1 MNHEY, CDR2 SVGAGI. The junction had 15 bases not matched to a gene; V was cut back by 0 bases and J by 3 bases. CDR3 region: CASSYSIRSRDRDFYEQYL. CDR3 DNA: TGTGCCAGCAGTTACTCGATTAGGTCTCGGGACAGGGATTTCTACGAGCAGTACCTC.

In its sample, this clonotype was seen many times. The CDR3, as DNA: TGTGCCAGCAGTTTAATCGGGACAGGGACCAAATCTAACTATGGCTACACCTTC. This codes for CASSLIGTGTKSNYGYTF. The chain is built from TRBV28 and TRBJ1-2, with 9 bases that match TRBD1. CDR3 length equals 18 residues. Trimming cost V 2 bases and J 0 bases; bases outside gene matches: 10. The germline V gene has CDR1 MDHEN and CDR2 SYDVKM.

This clonotype was seen at least ten times. V is TRBV11-2 and J is TRBJ2-7, with 7 bases aligning to TRBD1. The V segment lost 4 bases and the J segment 6 bases; nucleotides outside the gene matches: 9. The CDR3 sequence is 14 residues long. The germline V gene has CDR1 SGHAT and CDR2 FQNNGV. The CDR3 DNA reads as TGTGCCAGCAGCTATGACAGGGATTTCGGCGAGCAGTACTTC. This gives the protein CASSYDRDFGEQYF.

Only a few counts were recorded for this clonotype. The gene calls are TRBV9 and TRBJ2-2, with D perhaps matching TRBD2 (5 bases). This CDR3 region has 16 residues. In germline, CDR1 is SGDLS, CDR2 YYNGEE. V lost 4 bases to trimming and J lost 0 bases, with 13 bases between them. CDR3 nucleotides: TGTGCCAGCAGCCCCCGGGGTGACGCGAACACCGGGGAGCTGTTTTTT. Protein sequence: CASSPRGDANTGELFF.

This clonotype has at least ten counts. This chain joins TRBV20-1 and TRBJ2-2; unclear D gene. Trimming shortened V by 7 bases and J by 8 bases, and 11 bases separated the two germline ends. Germline-derived CDR1 and CDR2 are DFQATT and SNEGSKA (reference sequence). The CDR3 runs to 11 residues. The CDR3 loop reads CSGIHGGELFF. The CDR3 nucleotides are TGCAGTGGCATACATGGAGGGGAGCTGTTTTTT.

This clonotype was counted a few times. The V gene is TRBV6-2 or TRBV6-3, the J gene TRBJ2-3, with no clear D. V was cut by 6 bases and J by 2 bases, with 15 bases left in between. Germline CDR1 reads MNHEY; CDR2 reads SVGEGT. This CDR3 comprises 15 residues. CDR3 nucleotides: TGTGCCAGCAGCCCCCAGGACGGATACACAGATACGCAGTATTTT. This translates into CASSPQDGYTDTQYF.

Ten or more counts support this clonotype. The rearrangement uses TRBV6-1 and TRBJ1-2; D perhaps matches TRBD1 (5 bases). V gave up 5 bases and J gave up 2 bases, with 12 bases separating them. Germline V gene lookup returns CDR1 MNHNS and CDR2 SASEGT. The CDR3 runs 14 residues. CDR3 in amino acids: CASSLQGSNYGYTF. The DNA of the CDR3 is TGTGCCAGCAGTTTGCAGGGATCGAACTATGGCTACACCTTC.

This clonotype has ten or more counts. The V and J genes are TRBV2 and TRBJ2-5, with TRBD2 identical over 8 bases. V lost 3 bases to trimming and J lost 3 bases; unmatched junction nucleotides: 0. The CDR3 loop spans 13 amino acids. Germline CDR1 SNHLY, CDR2 FYNNEI. Here the CDR3 DNA reads TGTGCCAGCAGTGACGGGGGGGAAGAGACCCAGTACTTC. This gives the protein CASSDGGEETQYF.

This clonotype was seen ten or more times. The rearrangement uses TRBV7-8 and TRBJ2-5; D gene unclear. This CDR3 is 13 amino acids long. Per germline, CDR1 SGHVS and CDR2 FQNEAQ. V was clipped by 2 bases and J by 4 bases, with 8 bases between them. As DNA, the CDR3 is TGTGCCAGCAGCTTATTTAGGTTAGAGACCCAGTACTTC. Translating it yields CASSLFRLETQYF.